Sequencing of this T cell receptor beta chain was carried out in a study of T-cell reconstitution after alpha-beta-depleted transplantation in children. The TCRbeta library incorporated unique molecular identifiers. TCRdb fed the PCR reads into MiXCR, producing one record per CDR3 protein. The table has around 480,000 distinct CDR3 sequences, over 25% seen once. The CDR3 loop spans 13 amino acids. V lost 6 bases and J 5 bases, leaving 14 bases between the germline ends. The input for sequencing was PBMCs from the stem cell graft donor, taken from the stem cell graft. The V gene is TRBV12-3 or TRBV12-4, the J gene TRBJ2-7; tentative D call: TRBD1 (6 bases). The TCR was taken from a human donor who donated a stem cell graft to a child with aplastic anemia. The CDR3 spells CASRSKQGNEQYF. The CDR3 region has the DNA TGTGCCAGCAGATCGAAACAGGGAAACGAGCAGTACTTC.